These 2 T cell receptor beta chains share one sample of origin, sequenced in a study of tumor-infiltrating lymphocytes in primary liver carcinoma. Alongside blood RNA obtained from unsorted whole blood, germline DNA was also extracted. From approximately 530 ng of total RNA, TCR beta-specific cDNA was reverse-transcribed using a constant-region primer. Slightly modified ARM-PCR served as the procedure for the TCR beta libraries. These libraries came from three rounds of nested multiplex PCR. Two initial PCR rounds of about 9 cycles each paired TRBV1-TRBV30 forward primers with a C-beta reverse primer. TCRdb independently ran MiXCR on the multiplex PCR reads; one entry per CDR3 protein. The sample includes fewer than 350,000 distinct CDR3 sequences, roughly two thirds seen only once; the top ten take 9%. Sequences were obtained from peripheral blood. All receptors come from a man aged 35 to 55 with primary liver carcinoma and hepatitis B virus infection.

This clonotype was detected a few times. J is TRBJ2-1 and V is TRBV7-9, with a tentative D call TRBD2 (5 bases). CDR3 length equals 15 residues. The V and J ends lost 5 bases and 0 bases respectively, with 11 bases between them. Germline lookup yields CDR1 SEHNR and CDR2 FQNEAQ (reference sequence). CDR3 sequence (DNA): TGTGCCAGCAGCCGGACTCTAAACTCCTACAATGAGCAGTTCTTC. It is translated as CASSRTLNSYNEQFF.

A word on this clonotype: It may be a read error: a sequence one base away is much more abundant. This sequence joins TRBV10-3 and TRBJ2-2; TRBD2 agrees at 8 bases. Germline V gene sequence: CDR1 ENHRY, CDR2 SYGVKD. The CDR3 is made up of 14 amino acids. The CDR3 here is CAISGRASTVELFF. The CDR3 coding sequence is TGTGCCATCAGCGGGAGGGCCAGTACCGTGGAGCTGTTTTTT.